This T cell receptor beta chain was profiled in a study of tumor T cells in aggressive B-cell lymphoma. TCRdb's table, derived via immunoSEQ multiplex PCR, lists solely in-frame clones and lacks some. The sample shows roughly 1,500 clones, 93% of them seen only once. Germline V gene lookup returns CDR1 SGHNT and CDR2 YYREEE (reference sequence). The CDR3 is made up of 12 amino acids. Trimming removed 4 bases at V and 8 bases at J, with 12 bases between. Sequenced: tumor tissue. This receptor was identified in an adult with diffuse large B cell lymphoma. The V and J genes are TRBV5-4 and TRBJ1-2; D gene ambiguous. The CDR3 DNA reads as TGTGCCAGCAGCAGCTCGCTGTGGGGCTACACCTTC. Translating it yields CASSSSLWGYTF.